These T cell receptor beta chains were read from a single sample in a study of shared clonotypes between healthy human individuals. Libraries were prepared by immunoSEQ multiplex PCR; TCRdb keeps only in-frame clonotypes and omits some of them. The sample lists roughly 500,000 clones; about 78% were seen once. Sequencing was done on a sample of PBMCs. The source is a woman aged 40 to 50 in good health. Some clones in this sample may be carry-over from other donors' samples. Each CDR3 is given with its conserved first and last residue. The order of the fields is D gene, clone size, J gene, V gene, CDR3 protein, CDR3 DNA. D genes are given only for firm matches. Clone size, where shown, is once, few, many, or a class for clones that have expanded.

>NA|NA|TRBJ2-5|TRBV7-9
CASSDLEETQYF
TGTGCCAGCAGCGACCTGGAAGAGACCCAGTACTTC
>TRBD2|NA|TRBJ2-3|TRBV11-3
CASSLGGLAGGVWDTQYF
TGTGCCAGCAGCTTAGGAGGACTAGCGGGAGGGGTCTGGGATACGCAGTATTTT
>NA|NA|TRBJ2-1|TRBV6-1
CASSEEASRYDEQFF
TGTGCCAGCAGTGAAGAAGCTAGTAGGTATGATGAGCAGTTCTTC
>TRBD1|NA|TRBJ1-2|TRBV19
CASSRTRDSPYGYTF
TGTGCCAGTAGTAGAACCCGGGACAGCCCCTATGGCTACACCTTC
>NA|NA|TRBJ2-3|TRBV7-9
CASSQTDTQYF
TGTGCCAGCAGCCAGACAGATACGCAGTATTTT
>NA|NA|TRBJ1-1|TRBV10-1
CASSADRDPTNTEAFF
TGCGCCAGCAGCGCTGACCGGGACCCGACGAACACTGAAGCTTTCTTT
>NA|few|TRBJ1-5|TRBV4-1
CASSQEWGANQPQHF
TGCGCCAGCAGCCAAGAATGGGGGGCGAATCAGCCCCAGCATTTT
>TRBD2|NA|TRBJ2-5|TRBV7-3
CASSQGLAGWETQYF
TGTGCCAGCAGCCAGGGACTAGCGGGATGGGAGACCCAGTACTTC
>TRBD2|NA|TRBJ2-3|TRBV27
CASSLWGLALDTQYF
TGTGCCAGCAGCTTATGGGGACTAGCACTAGATACGCAGTATTTT
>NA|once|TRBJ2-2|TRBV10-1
CASSDQGPNTGELFF
TGCGCCAGCAGTGACCAGGGGCCGAACACCGGGGAGCTGTTTTTT
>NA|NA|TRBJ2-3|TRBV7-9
CASSISTDTQYF
TGTGCCAGCAGCATTTCCACAGATACGCAGTATTTT
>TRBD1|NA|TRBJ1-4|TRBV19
CASSKNGQGLNEKLFF
TGTGCCAGTAGCAAAAACGGACAGGGCCTTAATGAAAAACTGTTTTTT
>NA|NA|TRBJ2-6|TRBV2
CASSWGSTGANVLTF
TGTGCCAGCTCTTGGGGATCTACCGGGGCCAACGTCCTGACTTTC
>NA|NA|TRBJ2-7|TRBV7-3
CASSPGTHSYEQYF
TGTGCCAGCAGTCCCGGGACACACTCCTACGAGCAGTACTTC
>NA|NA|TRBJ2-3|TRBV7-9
CASSLPTSNTDTQYF
TGTGCCAGCAGCTTGCCCACGTCCAACACAGATACGCAGTATTTT
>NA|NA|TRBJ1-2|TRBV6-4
CASSDRRTENYGYTF
TGTGCCAGCAGTGACCGGAGGACAGAGAACTATGGCTACACCTTC
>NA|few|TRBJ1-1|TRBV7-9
CASSLVGSEAFF
TGTGCCAGCAGCTTAGTGGGGTCTGAAGCTTTCTTT
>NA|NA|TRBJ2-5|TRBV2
CASSEVGGGETQYF
TGTGCCAGCAGTGAAGTGGGGGGAGGCGAGACCCAGTACTTC
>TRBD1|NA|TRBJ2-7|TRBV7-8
CASSLPTGGEQYF
TGTGCCAGCAGCTTACCGACAGGGGGCGAGCAGTACTTC
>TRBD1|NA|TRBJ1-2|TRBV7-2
CASSWGQEYGYTF
TGTGCCAGCAGCTGGGGACAGGAGTATGGCTACACCTTC
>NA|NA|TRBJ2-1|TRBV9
CASSPRVGSNEQFF
TGTGCCAGCAGCCCGAGGGTGGGAAGCAATGAGCAGTTCTTC
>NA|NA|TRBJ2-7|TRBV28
CASRTGANYEQYF
TGTGCCAGCAGGACCGGGGCCAACTACGAGCAGTACTTC
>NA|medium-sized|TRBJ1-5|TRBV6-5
CASSYGTENQPQHF
TGTGCCAGCAGTTACGGGACGGAGAATCAGCCCCAGCATTTT
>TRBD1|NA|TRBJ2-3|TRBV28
CASSSVDRGDTQYF
TGTGCCAGCAGTTCCGTGGACAGGGGCGATACGCAGTATTTT
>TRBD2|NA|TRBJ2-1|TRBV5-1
CASSLGRSGNPNEQFF
TGCGCCAGCAGCTTGGGTCGTAGCGGGAATCCCAATGAGCAGTTCTTC
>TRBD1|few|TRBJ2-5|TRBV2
CASNRGGVETQYF
TGTGCCAGCAACAGGGGTGGGGTGGAGACCCAGTACTTC
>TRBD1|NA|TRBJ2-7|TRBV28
CASSLWGTGSYEQYF
TGTGCCAGCAGTTTATGGGGGACAGGGTCCTACGAGCAGTACTTC
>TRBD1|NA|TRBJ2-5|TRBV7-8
CASSRQGGEETQYF
TGTGCCAGCAGCCGACAGGGGGGAGAAGAGACCCAGTACTTC
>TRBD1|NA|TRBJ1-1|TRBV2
CASSEGDRGEAFF
TGTGCCAGCAGTGAAGGCGACAGGGGTGAAGCTTTCTTT
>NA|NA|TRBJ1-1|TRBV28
CASSKHRMNTEAFF
TGTGCCAGCAGTAAACACAGGATGAACACTGAAGCTTTCTTT
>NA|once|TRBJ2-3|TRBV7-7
CASSLSEMDTQYF
TGTGCCAGCAGCCTTAGCGAGATGGATACGCAGTATTTT
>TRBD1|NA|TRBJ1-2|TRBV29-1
CSVGDRTYGYTF
TGCAGCGTTGGGGACAGAACCTATGGCTACACCTTC
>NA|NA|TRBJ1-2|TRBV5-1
CASSPSDRGYGYTF
TGCGCCAGCAGCCCCAGTGACCGGGGCTATGGCTACACCTTC
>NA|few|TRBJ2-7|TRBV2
CASTADRQREQYF
TGTGCCAGCACCGCTGACAGGCAGAGAGAGCAGTACTTC
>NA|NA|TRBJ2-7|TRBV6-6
CASSVDGYEQYF
TGTGCCAGCAGTGTCGACGGCTACGAGCAGTACTTC
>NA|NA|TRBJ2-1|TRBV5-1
CASSLADSTNEQFF
TGCGCCAGCAGCTTGGCCGATTCGACTAATGAGCAGTTCTTC
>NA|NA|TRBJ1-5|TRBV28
CASISGTSYQPQHF
TGTGCCAGCATAAGCGGGACAAGCTATCAGCCCCAGCATTTT
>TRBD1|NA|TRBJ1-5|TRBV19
CASRGQGTDRQPQHF
TGTGCCAGTAGGGGACAGGGAACTGACCGTCAGCCCCAGCATTTT
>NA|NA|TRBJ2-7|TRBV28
CASSNPDRTYEQYF
TGTGCCAGCAGCAACCCTGACAGGACCTACGAGCAGTACTTC
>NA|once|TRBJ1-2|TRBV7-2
CASSLAGTAYGYTF
TGTGCCAGCAGCTTAGCCGGGACCGCATATGGCTACACCTTC
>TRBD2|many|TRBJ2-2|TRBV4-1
CASRGAGGPDGELFF
TGCGCCTCCCGGGGGGCGGGAGGGCCTGACGGGGAGCTGTTTTTT
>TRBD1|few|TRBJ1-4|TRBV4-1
CASSPKRGGAGEKLFF
TGCGCCAGCAGCCCAAAAAGAGGGGGCGCCGGTGAAAAACTGTTTTTT
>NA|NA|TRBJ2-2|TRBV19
CASADRTLLLELFF
TGTGCCAGTGCTGACAGGACTCTACTATTAGAGCTGTTTTTT
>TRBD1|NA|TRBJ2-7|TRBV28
CASSPSLGTGGSSSYEQYF
TGTGCCAGCAGTCCATCCCTAGGGACAGGGGGTTCAAGCTCCTACGAGCAGTACTTC
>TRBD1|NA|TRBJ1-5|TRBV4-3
CASSQGPGDRGNQPQHF
TGCGCCAGCAGCCAAGGCCCCGGCGACAGGGGTAATCAGCCCCAGCATTTT
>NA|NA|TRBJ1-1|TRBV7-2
CASSYQGNTEAFF
TGTGCCAGCAGTTATCAGGGGAACACTGAAGCTTTCTTT
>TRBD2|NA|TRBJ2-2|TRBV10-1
CPLGRAAGELFF
TGCCCCCTCGGGAGGGCCGCCGGGGAGCTGTTTTTT
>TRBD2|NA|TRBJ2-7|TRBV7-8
CASSLAGVNSGQYF
TGTGCCAGCAGCCTAGCGGGAGTGAATTCAGGGCAGTACTTC
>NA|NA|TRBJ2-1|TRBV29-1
CSVASSYNEQFF
TGCAGCGTAGCGTCTTCCTACAATGAGCAGTTCTTC
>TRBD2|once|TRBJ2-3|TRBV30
CAWNPPGLAVRDTQYF
TGTGCCTGGAATCCCCCGGGACTAGCGGTTCGGGATACGCAGTATTTT